The sequence of this T cell receptor (beta chain) was determined in a study of cytomegalovirus exposure and HLA in healthy donors. The PCR made use of 60 Vbeta and 13 Jbeta primers. The method was immunoSEQ multiplex PCR; TCRdb's version includes in-frame clones alone and lacks a portion of them. The sample shows about 87,000 clones, 65% to 75% of them seen only once. V lost 0 bases and J lost 3; bases outside the gene matches: 7. This CDR3 comprises 17 residues. Germline CDR1 reads SGHDT; CDR2 reads YYEEEE. The chain is built from TRBV5-6 and TRBJ2-3; 10 nucleotides align to TRBD2. This TCR came from a man aged 30-40 years in good health and CMV-seropositive. Sequencing used PBMCs. The CDR3 loop reads CASSLGLAGEGTDTQYF. The CDR3 DNA reads TGTGCCAGCAGCTTGGGGCTAGCGGGAGAAGGGACAGATACGCAGTATTTT.